This TCR beta chain was documented in a study of PD-L1 blockade in urothelial cancer. Looking at the study overall: Intravenous atezolizumab, 1,200 mg every 3 weeks, was begun by patients in the mid-2010s. Treatment start was followed by blood analysis at 3 weeks (second dose) and again at 6 weeks. Points from the study as a whole: Blood clones associated with the tumor expanded more at 3 weeks in durable-benefit patients.

This sample's time point: peripheral blood 6 weeks after treatment start. Synthetic analogs of TCR templates were spiked into every PCR. Profiled with immunoSEQ multiplex PCR; TCRdb holds only in-frame clones, not every one. The profile covers 50,000 or so clones, with about 85% appearing a single time and more than 1.5% taken by the ten largest. Germline V gene data show CDR1 as MGHDK and CDR2 as SYGVNS. The CDR3 is 12 residues long. With 2 bases removed from V and 5 bases from J, the gap between germline ends came to 6 bases. Points on this clone: Its antigen is still unknown.

This receptor was identified in a man aged 45 to 65 with urothelial cancer. The material was PBMCs, obtained around atezolizumab (anti-PD-L1) treatment. V usage is TRBV25-1 and J usage is TRBJ1-2; no firm D call. The CDR3 here is CASSEAGYGYTF. DNA for the CDR3: TGTGCCAGCAGTGAAGCCGGGTATGGCTACACCTTC.